This T cell receptor beta chain was found in a study of blood T cell repertoires in COVID-19. Study as a whole: The analysed material was cDNA or gDNA that came from T cells, B-cell-depleted T cells, or PBMCs.

V lost 5 bases and J lost 4; bases outside the gene matches: 8. The CDR3 totals 16 residues. Germline values: CDR1 SGHTA, CDR2 FQGNSA. Authors' methods: Reference gene primer amplification in the assay estimated nucleated cell counts. Some clones are missing from TCRdb's copy, which holds only in-frame ones; the method was immunoSEQ multiplex PCR. From that table come the V and J calls and clone size; the DNA was used to work out D and trimming. Seen here are about 150,000 clones, around 84% observed once, and the top ten hold around 1.7%. The origin of this receptor is a man of 80 years or more with acute or convalescent COVID-19. The sample taken for sequencing was peripheral blood. The chain joins TRBV7-2 to TRBJ2-3, with TRBD2 identical over 11 bases. The CDR3 protein is CASSPRGTSGPDTQYF. CDR3 in DNA: TGTGCCAGCAGCCCCCGGGGGACTAGCGGACCAGATACGCAGTATTTT.